This T cell receptor beta chain emerged from a study of T cell clones after liver transplantation. Study summary: Samples came pre-transplant, pre-randomization before withdrawal, and post-randomization after withdrawal ended.

Concerning this clone itself: The antigen remains undetermined.

Here immunoSEQ multiplex PCR was the method, and the copy in TCRdb shows in-frame clones only, minus some. Of 15,000 to 20,000 clones listed, 80% are singletons. Unstimulated PBMCs were sorted into CD3+CD4+ and CD3+CD8+ populations. The length of the CDR3 is 14 residues. V was trimmed by 5 bases and J by 0 bases, leaving 11 bases between them. CDR1 SGHVS and CDR2 FNYEAQ come from the germline V gene. Points from the study as a whole: Circulating graft-donor-reactive CD4 TCRbeta sequences fell significantly post-transplant in most of the 8 subjects. Graft donor-reactive T cells possibly entered the graft instead of undergoing deletion.

V usage is TRBV7-6 and J usage is TRBJ2-7; either TRBD1 or TRBD2 may supply D (5 bases each). The sequence derives from a human patient who received a liver transplant. Some T cells may arise from the graft donor. This specimen consisted of CD8+ T cells from blood, obtained 48 to 50 months after liver transplant. CDR3 coding DNA: TGTGCCAGCAGCCCCAAGGGGACCTCCTACGAGCAGTACTTC. This translates into CASSPKGTSYEQYF.